The text below deals with one T cell receptor (beta chain). Its target is unknown. Per the germline V gene, CDR1 is SGHRS and CDR2 is YFSETQ. V was cut by 0 bases and J by 0 bases, with 7 bases left in between. This CDR3 comprises 16 residues. TCRdb keeps only in-frame clones here, not all; method: immunoSEQ multiplex PCR. The sample has approximately 74,000 clones, 73% seen once. This record comes from a study of vaccination effects on CD4 cells after COVID-19. Once cultured for 9 to 11 days, the cells underwent separation to obtain CD4+ T cells. Participants received two doses of either the BNT162b2 or mRNA-1273 vaccine. The study's findings and limits: In the late period after vaccination, infection- and vaccine-induced clones contracted markedly.

The receptor was isolated from a human donor who received a COVID-19 vaccine. The sequences come from CD4+ T cells from PBMCs cultured without peptide, collected after COVID-19 vaccination. The chain is built from TRBV5-1 and TRBJ2-6; D is undetermined. CDR3 loop: CASSLGQLSGANVLTF. CDR3 nucleotide sequence: TGCGCCAGCAGCTTGGGTCAGCTCTCTGGGGCCAACGTCCTGACTTTC.